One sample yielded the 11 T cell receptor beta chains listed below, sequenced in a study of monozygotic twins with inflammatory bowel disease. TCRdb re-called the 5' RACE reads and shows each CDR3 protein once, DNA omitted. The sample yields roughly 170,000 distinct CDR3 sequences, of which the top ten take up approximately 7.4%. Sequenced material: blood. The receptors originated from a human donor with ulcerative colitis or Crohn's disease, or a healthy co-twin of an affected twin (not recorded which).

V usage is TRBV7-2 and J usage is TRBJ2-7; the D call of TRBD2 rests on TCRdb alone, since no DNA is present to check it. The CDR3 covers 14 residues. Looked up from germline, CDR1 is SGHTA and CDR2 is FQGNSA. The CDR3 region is CASSTTSGWAEQYF.

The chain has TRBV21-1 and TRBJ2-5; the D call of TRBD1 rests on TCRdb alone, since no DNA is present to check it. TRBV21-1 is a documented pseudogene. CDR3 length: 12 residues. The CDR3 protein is CAIPRFQETQYF.

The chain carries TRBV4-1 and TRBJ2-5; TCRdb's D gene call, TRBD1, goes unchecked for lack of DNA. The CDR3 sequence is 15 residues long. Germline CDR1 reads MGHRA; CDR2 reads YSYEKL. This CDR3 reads CASSQTGGFQETQYF.

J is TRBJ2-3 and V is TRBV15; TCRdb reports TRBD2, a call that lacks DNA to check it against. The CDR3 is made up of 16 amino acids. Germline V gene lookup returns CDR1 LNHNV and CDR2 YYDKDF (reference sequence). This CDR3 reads CATSRDLRESADTQYF.

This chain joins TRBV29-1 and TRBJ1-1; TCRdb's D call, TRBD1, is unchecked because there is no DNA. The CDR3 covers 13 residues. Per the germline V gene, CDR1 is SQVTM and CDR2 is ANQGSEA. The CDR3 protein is CSVLQGMNTEAFF.

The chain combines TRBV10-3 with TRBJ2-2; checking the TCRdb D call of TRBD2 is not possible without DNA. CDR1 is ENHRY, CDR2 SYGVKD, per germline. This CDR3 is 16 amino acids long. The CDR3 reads CAISNGLAGGTGELFF.

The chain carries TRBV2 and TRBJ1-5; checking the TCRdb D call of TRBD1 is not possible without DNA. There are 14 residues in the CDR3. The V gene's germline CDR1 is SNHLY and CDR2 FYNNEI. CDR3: CASREGPSNQPQHF. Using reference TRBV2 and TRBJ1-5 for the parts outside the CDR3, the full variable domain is EPEVTQTPSHQVTQMGQEVILRCVPISNHLYFYWYRQILGQKVEFLVSFYNNEISEKSEIFDDQFSVERPDGSNFTLKIRSTKLEDSAMYFCASREGPSNQPQHFGDGTRLSIL.

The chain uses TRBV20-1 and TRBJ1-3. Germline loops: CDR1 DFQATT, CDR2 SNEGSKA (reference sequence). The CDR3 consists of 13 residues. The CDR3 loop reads CSASLRSGNTIYF.

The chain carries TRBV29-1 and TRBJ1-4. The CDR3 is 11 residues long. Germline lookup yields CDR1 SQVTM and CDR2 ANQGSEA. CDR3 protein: CSVRGFEKLFF. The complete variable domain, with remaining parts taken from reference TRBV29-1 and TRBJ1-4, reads SAVISQKPSRDICQRGTSLTIQCQVDSQVTMMFWYRQQPGQSLTLIATANQGSEATYESGFVIDKFPISRPNLTFSTLTVSNMSPEDSSIYLCSVRGFEKLFFGSGTQLSVL.

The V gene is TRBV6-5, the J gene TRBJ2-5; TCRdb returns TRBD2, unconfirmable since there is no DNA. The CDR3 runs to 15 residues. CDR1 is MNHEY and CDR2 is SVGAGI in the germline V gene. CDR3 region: CASSLGTSTQETQYF.

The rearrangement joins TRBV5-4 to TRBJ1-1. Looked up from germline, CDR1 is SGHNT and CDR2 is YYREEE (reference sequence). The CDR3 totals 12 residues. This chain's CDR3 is CASSLSSDEAFF.